This T cell receptor (beta chain) is from a study of shared clonotypes between healthy human individuals. Study results and limitations: Depth was large, yet rarefaction showed that sorted-subset sequencing was incomplete. Lower generation probabilities were found for non-shared clonotypes than for those shared by all four donors.

This clone was counted only a few times. What it recognizes is unknown. Produced via immunoSEQ multiplex PCR; TCRdb's table is partial and in-frame only. Here the sample spans some 1 million clones, roughly 75% being singletons. There were only Caucasian adults among the donors, and all lived in Nashville, Tennessee. In the CD4+ fraction, cells were divided into CD45RA+ naive and CD45RA-negative memory subsets. The germline V and J ends were trimmed by 5 bases and 4 bases, with 11 bases remaining between them. CDR1 and CDR2 from the germline V gene are MNHNY and SVGAGI (reference sequence). The CDR3 is made up of 13 amino acids.

The V call is TRBV6-6, the J call TRBJ1-2; a possible D gene is TRBD1 (6 bases). The sequenced sample consisted of memory CD4+ T cells sorted from blood. The subset was: CD45RA-negative fraction. The TCR sequence derives from a man between 18 and 29 years old in good health. The CDR3 loop is CASSQGSSYGYTF. The CDR3 DNA reads as TGTGCCAGCAGTCAGGGGTCCTCCTATGGCTACACCTTC.